This record concerns one T cell receptor beta chain sequence. Its antigen is unidentified. These data come from a study of a mutant IDH1 vaccine in newly diagnosed glioma. Study overall: Every participant had undergone radiotherapy, temozolomide, or both before, and most underwent both.

Some clones are missing from TCRdb's copy, which holds only in-frame ones; the method was immunoSEQ multiplex PCR. The table shows 40,000 or so clones, with around 82% occurring only once. The CDR3 covers 14 residues. After removal of 6 bases from V and 6 bases from J, the junction contained 8 bases not matched to a gene. Looked up from germline, CDR1 is SGHVS and CDR2 is FQNEAQ. Time point meaning: week 47, end of study. A 20-mer mutant IDH1 peptide at 300 ug was injected subcutaneously with topical imiquimod. V gene TRBV7-8 combines with J gene TRBJ1-1; 9 positions match TRBD1. Here the sequenced sample was PBMCs, taken from a glioma patient whose treatment included an IDH1 peptide vaccine. The sequence came from a man in his late teens or twenties with glioma. Some clones in this sample may be carry-over from other donors' samples. CDR3 DNA sequence: TGTGCCAGCAGACTCCGGGACAGGGATGCTGAAGCTTTCTTT. It translates to CASRLRDRDAEAFF.